This is a list of T cell receptor beta chains from one sample in a study of T cell changes during pregnancy in multiple sclerosis. Profiled with immunoSEQ multiplex PCR; TCRdb holds only in-frame clones, not every one. The data contain 65,000 to 90,000 clones, roughly 90% of them singletons. Sequenced material: peripheral blood, taken in the second trimester of pregnancy. The receptors were gathered from a female donor with multiple sclerosis, enrolled in a pregnancy study. The CDR3 runs from the conserved cysteine through the conserved F or W. The D gene is left open where the match is weak. Size tells how often a clone was seen (once, few, many) or the class of an expanded clone, and some rows leave it out.

once | TRBJ2-5 | NA | TRBV5-6 | 13 | TGTGCCAGCAGCGAAGCAGGGCCGGAGACCCAGTACTTC | CASSEAGPETQYF
NA | TRBJ2-7 | TRBD2 | TRBV15 | 16 | TGTGCCACCAGCCGAGGACTAGCGGGAGGAGGGTACGAGCAGTACTTC | CATSRGLAGGGYEQYF
NA | TRBJ2-7 | NA | TRBV29-1 | 13 | TGCAGCGTTGAGGGGGCGGGCGTTGGTGAGCAGTACTTC | CSVEGAGVGEQYF
NA | TRBJ2-5 | NA | TRBV21-1 | 15 | TGTGCCAGCAGCACTCGACTAGCGGGGGGGGAGACCCAGTACTTC | CASSTRLAGGETQYF
NA | TRBJ2-3 | TRBD2 | TRBV7-8 | 16 | TGTGCCAGCAGCCGCAACCGCCGGGGGGGCGGAGATACGCAGTATTTT | CASSRNRRGGGDTQYF
NA | TRBJ2-5 | TRBD2 | TRBV4-1 | 16 | TGCGCCAGCAGCCAAGACCCCGGGGGCGGGGGGGAGACCCAGTACTTC | CASSQDPGGGGETQYF
NA | TRBJ1-2 | NA | TRBV7-8 | 13 | TGTGCCAGCAGCTTAGAGAGGTCTTTTGGCTACACCTTC | CASSLERSFGYTF
NA | TRBJ2-7 | NA | TRBV7-9 | 11 | TGTGCCAGCAGTACGGGGGTTGAGCAGTACTTC | CASSTGVEQYF
NA | TRBJ2-2 | NA | TRBV6-1 | 14 | TGTGCCAGCAGGCTCATGTTTTCAGGCGGGGAGCTGTTTTTT | CASRLMFSGGELFF
NA | TRBJ2-7 | TRBD2 | TRBV7-7 | 14 | TGTGCTAGCAGCTTGGGGGGGGGAGTCGACGAGCAGTACTTC | CASSLGGGVDEQYF
NA | TRBJ2-2 | NA | TRBV19 | 14 | TGTGCCAGTATTGATAACGGGGGAACCGGGGAGCTGTTTTTT | CASIDNGGTGELFF
NA | TRBJ1-2 | NA | TRBV4-3 | 14 | TGCGCCAGCAGCCAAGATGCAGGGCTCTATGGCTACACCTTC | CASSQDAGLYGYTF
NA | TRBJ1-1 | NA | TRBV5-1 | 13 | TGCGCCAGCAGCTTGGATCGGTGGACTGAAGCTTTCTTT | CASSLDRWTEAFF
NA | TRBJ1-2 | NA | TRBV5-4 | 13 | TGTGCCAGCAGCGAACCGGGGGGCTATGGCTACACCTTC | CASSEPGGYGYTF
NA | TRBJ2-7 | NA | TRBV29-1 | 14 | TGCAGCGTAGAAACAGGGGATGGCGGGGACGAGCAGTACTTC | CSVETGDGGDEQYF
NA | TRBJ2-7 | NA | TRBV7-8 | 16 | TGTGCCAGCAGCCCGTCGGAGGGGGCAAGGCGCTACGAGCAGTACTTC | CASSPSEGARRYEQYF
NA | TRBJ1-5 | TRBD1 | TRBV4-3 | 14 | TGCGCCAGCAGCACGGACAGGAGAGATCAGCCCCAGCATTTT | CASSTDRRDQPQHF
NA | TRBJ2-3 | TRBD2 | TRBV6-5 | 15 | TGTGCCGTCCAATCGACTAGCTTTGTCACAGATACGCAGTATTTT | CAVQSTSFVTDTQYF
NA | TRBJ1-5 | NA | TRBV6-5 | 13 | TGTGCCAGCAAGGCGGCAGGGCATCAGCCCCAGCATTTT | CASKAAGHQPQHF
NA | TRBJ2-7 | NA | TRBV5-1 | 15 | TGCGCCAGCAGCGCTTCGGGCACTAGTGATTACGAGCAGTACTTC | CASSASGTSDYEQYF
NA | TRBJ1-2 | TRBD1 | TRBV5-4 | 14 | TGTGCCAGCAGCCAAGGGGACAGGTACTATGGCTACACCTTC | CASSQGDRYYGYTF
NA | TRBJ2-5 | TRBD1 | TRBV29-1 | 16 | TGCAGCGTTGGCCCCCCTCCTGGGACGGCCCAGGGGGCCCAGTACTTC | CSVGPPPGTAQGAQYF
NA | TRBJ2-1 | NA | TRBV6-5 | 16 | TGTGCCAGCAGTTACTCTGGGGGGGCCGGATACAATGAGCAGTTCTTC | CASSYSGGAGYNEQFF
NA | TRBJ2-4 | TRBD1 | TRBV2 | 16 | TGTGCCAGCAGTGAATCAGGGGGCGAGGGTGAAAACATTCAGTACTTC | CASSESGGEGENIQYF
NA | TRBJ1-2 | NA | TRBV5-4 | 15 | TGTGCCAGCAGCTTGGAAGTAACTTCTAACTATGGCTACACCTTC | CASSLEVTSNYGYTF
once | TRBJ1-1 | TRBD1 | TRBV5-4 | 15 | TGTGCCAGCAGCTTGGCCATTCAGGGGGGCACTGAAGCTTTCTTT | CASSLAIQGGTEAFF
NA | TRBJ2-1 | NA | TRBV7-9 | 14 | TGTGCCAGCAGCCGGGGGAGCTCCTACAATGAGCAGTTCTTC | CASSRGSSYNEQFF
NA | TRBJ1-2 | TRBD1 | TRBV5-4 | 14 | TGTGCCAGCAAATCCCAATACAGGGGTCGGGGCTACACCTTC | CASKSQYRGRGYTF
NA | TRBJ1-6 | NA | TRBV11-1 | 14 | TGTGCCAGCAGCCCCCGGGGGACTAATTCACCCCTCCACTTT | CASSPRGTNSPLHF
NA | TRBJ2-7 | NA | TRBV7-2 | 15 | TGTGCCAGCAGCTTATTCGAATCCGGGACCTACGAGCAGTACTTC | CASSLFESGTYEQYF
NA | TRBJ1-5 | TRBD1 | TRBV19 | 16 | TGTGCCAGTAGTCATACCGGGACAGGGGTCAATCAGCCCCAGCATTTT | CASSHTGTGVNQPQHF
NA | TRBJ2-1 | TRBD2 | TRBV4-2 | 15 | TGTGCCAGCAGCCCTCCCGGGACTAGCAAAAATGAGCAGTTCTTC | CASSPPGTSKNEQFF
NA | TRBJ2-5 | NA | TRBV21-1 | 15 | TGTGCCAGCAGCAAAGCGCGGGCAGGACAAGAGACCCAGTACTTC | CASSKARAGQETQYF
NA | TRBJ2-1 | TRBD2 | TRBV28 | 16 | TGTGCCAGCGGATTCCCGGGACTAGCGTTGAACAATGAGCAGTTCTTC | CASGFPGLALNNEQFF
once | TRBJ2-7 | TRBD2 | TRBV9 | 20 | TGTGCCAGCAGCGCTTACCCAACCTCCCTAGCGGGAGGCCCATCCTACGAGCAGTACTTC | CASSAYPTSLAGGPSYEQYF
NA | TRBJ1-1 | NA | TRBV7-8 | 14 | TGTGCCAGCAGCTTAGACGGAGAGAACACTGAAGCTTTCTTT | CASSLDGENTEAFF
NA | TRBJ1-2 | NA | TRBV5-1 | 12 | TGCGCCAGCAGCACCGAGAGAGGGGGCTACACCTTC | CASSTERGGYTF
few | TRBJ1-6 | TRBD1 | TRBV23-1 | 17 | TGCGCCAGCAGTCAACCCGACAGGGCCGAAGATAATTCACCCCTCCACTTT | CASSQPDRAEDNSPLHF
NA | TRBJ1-5 | NA | TRBV7-2 | 15 | TGTGCCAGCAGCTGGCTCGGGGGACGGGCACAGCCCCAGCATTTT | CASSWLGGRAQPQHF
NA | TRBJ1-5 | NA | TRBV28 | 16 | TGTGCCAGCAGTTCCACTAACAGGGCGCTACGGCAGCCCCAGCATTTT | CASSSTNRALRQPQHF
NA | TRBJ2-7 | NA | TRBV5-5 | 13 | TGTGCCAGCAGCTTGGATCGAGGAGACGAGCAGTACTTC | CASSLDRGDEQYF
NA | TRBJ2-1 | TRBD2 | TRBV27 | 15 | TGTGCCAGCAGTTTACAGCGGGAGGGCCGGGATGAGCAGTTCTTC | CASSLQREGRDEQFF
NA | TRBJ1-2 | TRBD1 | TRBV7-8 | 14 | TGTGCCAGCAGCTCTCGGACAGGGCAGTATGGCTACACCTTC | CASSSRTGQYGYTF
NA | TRBJ2-3 | TRBD2 | TRBV18 | 18 | TGTGCCAGCTCACCACTTCGAGCGGGAGGGGACGGCACAGATACGCAGTATTTT | CASSPLRAGGDGTDTQYF
NA | TRBJ2-3 | NA | TRBV28 | 15 | TGTGCCAGCGCTACCGGGACAAGAACCACAGATACGCAGTATTTT | CASATGTRTTDTQYF
NA | TRBJ1-1 | NA | TRBV5-1 | 11 | TGCGCCAGCTCAAAGCGAGGGTTGGCTTTCTTT | CASSKRGLAFF
NA | TRBJ1-2 | NA | TRBV28 | 15 | TGTGCCAGCAGTCTTACAGGGTTAGCTAACTATGGCTACACCTTC | CASSLTGLANYGYTF
NA | TRBJ2-7 | NA | TRBV18 | 14 | TGTGCCAGCTCACCCAAACAGGGATCCTACGAGCAGTACTTC | CASSPKQGSYEQYF